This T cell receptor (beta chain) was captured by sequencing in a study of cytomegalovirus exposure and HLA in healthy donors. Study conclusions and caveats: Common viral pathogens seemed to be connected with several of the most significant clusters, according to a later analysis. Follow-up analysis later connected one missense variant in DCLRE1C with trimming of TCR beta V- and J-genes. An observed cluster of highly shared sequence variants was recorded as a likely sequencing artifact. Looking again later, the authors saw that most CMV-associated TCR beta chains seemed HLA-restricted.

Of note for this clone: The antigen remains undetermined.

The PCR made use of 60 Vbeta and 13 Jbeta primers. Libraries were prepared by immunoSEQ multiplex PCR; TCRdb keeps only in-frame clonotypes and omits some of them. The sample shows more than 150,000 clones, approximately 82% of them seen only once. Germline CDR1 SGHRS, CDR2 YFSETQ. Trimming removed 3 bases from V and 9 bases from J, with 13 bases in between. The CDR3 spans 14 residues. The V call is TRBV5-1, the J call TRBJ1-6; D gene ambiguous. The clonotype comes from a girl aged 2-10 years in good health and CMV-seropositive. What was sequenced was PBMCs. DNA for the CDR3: TGCGCCAGCAGCTCGACGGGATCCAGTTCACCCCTCCACTTT. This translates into CASSSTGSSSPLHF.